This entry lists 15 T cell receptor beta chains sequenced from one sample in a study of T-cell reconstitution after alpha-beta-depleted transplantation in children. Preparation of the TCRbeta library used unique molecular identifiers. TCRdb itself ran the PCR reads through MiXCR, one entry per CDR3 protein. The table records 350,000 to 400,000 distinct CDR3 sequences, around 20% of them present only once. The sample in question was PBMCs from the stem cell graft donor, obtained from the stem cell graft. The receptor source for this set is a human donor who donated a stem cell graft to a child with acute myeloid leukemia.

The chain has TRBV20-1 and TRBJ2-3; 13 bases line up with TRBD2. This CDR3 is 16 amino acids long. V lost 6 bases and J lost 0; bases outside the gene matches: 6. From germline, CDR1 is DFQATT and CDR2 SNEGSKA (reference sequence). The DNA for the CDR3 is TGCAGTGCCACCGGACTAGCGGGAGCTAGCACAGATACGCAGTATTTT. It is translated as CSATGLAGASTDTQYF.

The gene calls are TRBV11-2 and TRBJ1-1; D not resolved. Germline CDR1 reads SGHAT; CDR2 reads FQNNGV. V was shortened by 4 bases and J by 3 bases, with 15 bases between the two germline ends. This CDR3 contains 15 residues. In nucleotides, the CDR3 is TGTGCCAGCAGCTCAATAAAGGCCGGATACACTGAAGCTTTCTTT. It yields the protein CASSSIKAGYTEAFF. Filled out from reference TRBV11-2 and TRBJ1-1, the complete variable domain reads EAGVAQSPRYKIIEKRQSVAFWCNPISGHATLYWYQQILGQGPKLLIQFQNNGVVDDSQLPKDRFSAERLKGVDSTLKIQPAKLEDSAVYLCASSSIKAGYTEAFFGQGTRLTVV.

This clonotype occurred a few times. DNA for the CDR3: TGTGCCACCAGTGGCTGGGACAGTGATGAGCAGTTCTTC. Protein: CATSGWDSDEQFF. The V gene is TRBV24-1, the J gene TRBJ2-1, with TRBD1 matching over 7 bases. V was clipped by 5 bases and J by 8 bases; unmatched bases: 5. CDR3 length: 13 amino acids. Germline V gives CDR1 KGHDR, CDR2 SFDVKD.

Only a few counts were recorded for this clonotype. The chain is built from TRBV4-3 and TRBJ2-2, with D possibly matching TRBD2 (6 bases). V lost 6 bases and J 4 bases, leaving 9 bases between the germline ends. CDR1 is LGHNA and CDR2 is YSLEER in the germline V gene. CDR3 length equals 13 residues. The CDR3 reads CASSWEVTGELFF. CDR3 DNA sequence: TGCGCCAGCAGTTGGGAGGTCACCGGGGAGCTGTTTTTT.

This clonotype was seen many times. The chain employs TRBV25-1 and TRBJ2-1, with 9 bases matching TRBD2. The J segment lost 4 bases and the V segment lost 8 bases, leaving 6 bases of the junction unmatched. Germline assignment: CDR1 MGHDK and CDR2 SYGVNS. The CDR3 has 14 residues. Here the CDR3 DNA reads TGTGCCAGCCTAGGGGCGGGAGGGTACAATGAGCAGTTCTTC. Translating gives CASLGAGGYNEQFF.

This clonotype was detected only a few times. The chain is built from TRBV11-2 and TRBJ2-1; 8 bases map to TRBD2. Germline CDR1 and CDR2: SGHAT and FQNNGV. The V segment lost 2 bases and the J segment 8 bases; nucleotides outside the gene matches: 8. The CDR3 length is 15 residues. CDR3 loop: CASSLNLAGMDEQFF. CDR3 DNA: TGTGCCAGCAGCTTAAATCTAGCGGGTATGGATGAGCAGTTCTTC.

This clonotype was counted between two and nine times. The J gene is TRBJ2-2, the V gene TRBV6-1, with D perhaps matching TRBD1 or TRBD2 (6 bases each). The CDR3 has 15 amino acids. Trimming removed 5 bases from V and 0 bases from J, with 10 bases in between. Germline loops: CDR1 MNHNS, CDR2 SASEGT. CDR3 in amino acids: CASSRGHANTGELFF. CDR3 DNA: TGTGCCAGCAGTCGGGGGCACGCGAACACCGGGGAGCTGTTTTTT.

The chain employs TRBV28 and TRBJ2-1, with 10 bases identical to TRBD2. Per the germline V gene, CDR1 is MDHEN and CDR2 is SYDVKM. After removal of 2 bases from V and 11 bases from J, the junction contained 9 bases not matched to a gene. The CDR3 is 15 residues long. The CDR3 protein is CASSLGSGRVKKQFF. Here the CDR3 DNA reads TGTGCCAGCAGTTTAGGGAGCGGGAGGGTAAAAAAGCAGTTCTTC.

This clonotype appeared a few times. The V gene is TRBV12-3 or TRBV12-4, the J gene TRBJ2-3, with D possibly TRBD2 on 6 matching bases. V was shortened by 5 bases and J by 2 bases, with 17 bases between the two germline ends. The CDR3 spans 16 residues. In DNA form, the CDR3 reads TGTGCCAGCAGTCCCGGGTGGACTATCGACACAGATACGCAGTATTTT. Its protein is CASSPGWTIDTDTQYF.

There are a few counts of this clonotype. CDR3 nucleotide sequence: TGCAGCGTTGAAAGCTTGGCGGCGAGCTCCTACAATGAGCAGTTCTTC. Protein product: CSVESLAASSYNEQFF. The V call is TRBV29-1, the J call TRBJ2-1; D gene uncertain. V shed 2 bases and J shed 0 bases, with 14 bases lying between them. The V gene's germline CDR1 is SQVTM and CDR2 ANQGSEA. The CDR3 sequence is 16 residues long.

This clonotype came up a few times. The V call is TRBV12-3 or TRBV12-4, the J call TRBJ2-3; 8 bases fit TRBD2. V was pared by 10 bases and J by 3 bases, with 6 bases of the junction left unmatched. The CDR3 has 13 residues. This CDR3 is CATGSGSTDTQYF. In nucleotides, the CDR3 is TGTGCCACAGGGAGCGGGAGTACAGATACGCAGTATTTT.

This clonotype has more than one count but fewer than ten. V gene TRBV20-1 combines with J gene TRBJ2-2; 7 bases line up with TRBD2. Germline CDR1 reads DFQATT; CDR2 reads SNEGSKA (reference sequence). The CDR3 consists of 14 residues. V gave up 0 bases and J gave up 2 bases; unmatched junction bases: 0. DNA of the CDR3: TGCAGTGCTAGAGAAGCGGGAAACACCGGGGAGCTGTTTTTT. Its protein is CSAREAGNTGELFF.

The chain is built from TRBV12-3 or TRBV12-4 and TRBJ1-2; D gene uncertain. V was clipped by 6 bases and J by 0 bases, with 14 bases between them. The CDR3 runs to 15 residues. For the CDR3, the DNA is TGTGCCAGCAGCTCAACGTTGATAGCTAACTATGGCTACACCTTC. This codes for CASSSTLIANYGYTF.

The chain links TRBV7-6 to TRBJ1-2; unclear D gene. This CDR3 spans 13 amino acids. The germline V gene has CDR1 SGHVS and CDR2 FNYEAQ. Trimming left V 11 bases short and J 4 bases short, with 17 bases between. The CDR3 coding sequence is TGTGCCCGCCTCAGGAGACGCGTCTATGGCTACACCTTC. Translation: CARLRRRVYGYTF.

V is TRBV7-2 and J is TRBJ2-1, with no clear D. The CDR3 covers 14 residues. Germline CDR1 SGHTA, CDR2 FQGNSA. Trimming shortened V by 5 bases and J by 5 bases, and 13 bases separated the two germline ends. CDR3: CASSQEYNHNEQFF. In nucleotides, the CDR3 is TGTGCCAGCAGCCAGGAGTACAATCACAATGAGCAGTTCTTC.